One sample yielded the 9 T cell receptor beta chains listed below, sequenced in a study of shared clonotypes between healthy human individuals. Naive CD8 cells lacked CD45RO, underwent positive selection for CCR7 and left out terminally differentiated effector memory CD45RA+ cells. Produced via immunoSEQ multiplex PCR; TCRdb's table is partial and in-frame only. The sample includes roughly 2,000,000 clones, 93% of them seen just once. The sequenced sample consisted of naive CD8+ T cells from PBMCs. These receptors came from a man between 18 and 35 years old in good health. Some clones in this sample may be carry-over from other donors' samples.

CDR3 region: CAISDQREGYEQYF. CDR3 in DNA: TGTGCCATCAGTGACCAGCGGGAGGGCTACGAGCAGTACTTC. J is TRBJ2-7 and V is TRBV10-3; 10 nucleotides match TRBD2. CDR3 length equals 14 residues. From germline, CDR1 is ENHRY and CDR2 SYGVKD. Trimming removed 3 bases from V and 3 bases from J; junction bases left unmatched: 2.

The V call is TRBV28, the J call TRBJ2-7, with D maybe TRBD2 (6 bases). V was trimmed by 2 bases and J by 5 bases, leaving 16 bases between them. Germline V CDR1 and CDR2: MDHEN, SYDVKM. The CDR3 spans 15 residues. The CDR3 loop is CASSLRGWVGNEQYF. CDR3 coding DNA: TGTGCCAGCAGTTTACGGGGGTGGGTTGGGAACGAGCAGTACTTC.

The V gene is TRBV13, the J gene TRBJ2-5; 8 nucleotides line up with TRBD1. J lost 2 bases, V lost 1 base, and 3 bases had no gene match. Per germline, CDR1 PRHDT and CDR2 FYEKMQ (reference sequence). This CDR3 region has 15 residues. For the CDR3, the DNA is TGTGCCAGCAGCTTAGCCCAGGGGGCACAAGAGACCCAGTACTTC. Its protein product is CASSLAQGAQETQYF.

For this clone: Distinct nucleotide sequences in the sample also encode this CDR3. This chain joins TRBV9 and TRBJ2-7; D may be TRBD1 or TRBD2 (5 bases each). Between the trimmed V and J ends, which lost 3 bases and 2 bases, there was a span of 12 bases. CDR3 length: 14 amino acids. Germline V CDR1 and CDR2: SGDLS, YYNGEE. The CDR3 loop reads CASSARDRTYEQYF. Written as DNA, the CDR3 is TGTGCCAGCAGCGCCCGGGACCGGACCTACGAGCAGTACTTC. The full variable domain, its missing parts supplied by reference TRBV9 and TRBJ2-7, is DSGVTQTPKHLITATGQRVTLRCSPRSGDLSVYWYQQSLDQGLQFLIQYYNGEERAKGNILERFSAQQFPDLHSELNLSSLELGDSALYFCASSARDRTYEQYFGPGTRLTVT.

The CDR3 bases are TGCGCCAGCAGCCAAGGGCTCACGCAGCTCAATGAGCAGTTCTTC. Protein sequence: CASSQGLTQLNEQFF. The chain combines TRBV4-1 with TRBJ2-1; D call uncertain. CDR1 is MGHRA and CDR2 is YSYEKL in the germline V gene. Trimming left V 1 base short and J 6 bases short, with 13 bases between. The CDR3 sequence is 15 residues long.

Here the CDR3 reads CASSQCRIRALPTDTQYF. Written as DNA, the CDR3 is TGCGCCAGCAGTCAATGTCGGATACGAGCATTACCCACAGATACGCAGTATTTT. The chain links TRBV23-1 to TRBJ2-3; D is ambiguous. TRBV23-1 is marked as an open reading frame, function uncertain. Deletions cut 1 base from V and 2 bases from J, with 19 bases between. The CDR3 extends over 18 amino acids.

This clone is a singleton in its sample. J is TRBJ2-5 and V is TRBV2, with D uncertain. The V end was cut by 0 bases, the J end by 1 base, with 12 bases between. CDR1 is SNHLY and CDR2 is FYNNEI in the germline V gene. This CDR3 has 16 amino acids. CDR3 sequence reads: CASSEAGQTRQETQYF. CDR3 coding DNA: TGTGCCAGCAGTGAAGCTGGGCAAACGCGCCAAGAGACCCAGTACTTC.

This chain joins TRBV28 and TRBJ1-4; no definite D call. CDR1 is MDHEN, CDR2 SYDVKM, per germline. The germline V and J ends were trimmed by 5 bases and 2 bases, with 15 bases remaining between them. CDR3 size: 16 residues. The CDR3 reads CASSPGFRRTNEKLFF. The CDR3 region has the DNA TGTGCCAGCAGTCCGGGCTTCAGGAGGACTAATGAAAAACTGTTTTTT.

The chain joins TRBV12-5 to TRBJ2-1, with 13 bases matching TRBD2. Germline V CDR1 and CDR2: LGHNT, FRNRAP. This CDR3 has 18 residues. The V and J ends lost 0 bases and 9 bases, in that order; junction bases with no gene match: 11. CDR3 protein: CASGLVQSWTSGSSEQFF. The CDR3 bases are TGTGCTAGTGGTTTGGTACAGTCCTGGACTAGCGGGAGTAGTGAGCAGTTCTTC.